This T cell receptor beta chain derives from a study of blood T cell repertoires in COVID-19. Background on the study: Spain, Italy and the United States supplied samples that represented acute and convalescent COVID-19.

Participant ages covered about 18 to 89 years across around 25 US areas. Each participant's cohort was designated according to participant-reported clinical history. Donors in Cohort 3 who had recovered were those with two negative PCRs, healthcare professional clearance, or resolution of their symptoms. The junction had 4 bases not matched to a gene; V was cut back by 2 bases and J by 6 bases. From germline, CDR1 is MNHEY and CDR2 SVGAGI. The CDR3 contains 16 residues. Clones were read by immunoSEQ multiplex PCR, and TCRdb kept only the in-frame ones, dropping some. The sample lists 200,000 to 250,000 clones; just over 85% were seen once.

V gene TRBV6-5 combines with J gene TRBJ2-1; 13 bases line up with TRBD2. This TCR was recovered from a man aged 40-49 years who had recovered from COVID-19. Material: PBMCs or T cells enriched from blood (not recorded which). CDR3 sequence: CASSYARLAGGNEQFF. CDR3 bases: TGTGCCAGCAGTTACGCCCGACTAGCGGGAGGCAATGAGCAGTTCTTC.